These 27 T cell receptor beta chains were all obtained from the same sample, sequenced in a study of cytotoxic CD8 clonotypes in ibrutinib-treated CLL. Libraries were prepared by immunoSEQ multiplex PCR; TCRdb keeps only in-frame clonotypes and omits some of them. The sample consists of around 70,000 clones, less than 95% of them appearing once. The source was PBMCs, collected after 12 months of ibrutinib treatment. The receptor set was obtained from a human donor with chronic lymphocytic leukemia.

The chain carries TRBV27 and TRBJ1-3, with 9 bases aligning to TRBD1. Germline loops: CDR1 MNHEY, CDR2 SMNVEV (reference sequence). The CDR3 covers 17 residues. J lost 4 bases, V lost 5 bases, and 12 bases had no gene match. The CDR3 sequence is CASSPTTTGGTGNTIYF. CDR3 sequence (DNA): TGTGCCAGCAGTCCCACAACTACAGGGGGCACGGGAAACACCATATATTTT.

The gene calls are TRBV5-8 and TRBJ1-2, with 8 nucleotides matching TRBD1. CDR1 and CDR2 (germline): SGHTS, YDEGEE. The CDR3 runs 15 residues. V shed 2 bases, J shed 6 bases, and the junction held 9 bases outside the gene matches. CDR3 sequence (DNA): TGTGCCAGCAGCTTTAGCGGACAGGGAATAGATGGCTACACCTTC. This codes for CASSFSGQGIDGYTF.

This chain links TRBV18 with TRBJ1-1, with D possibly matching TRBD1 (5 bases). Germline CDR1 is KGHSH and CDR2 is LQKENI. Trimming cost V 5 bases and J 1 base, with 8 bases left between them. The CDR3 is 13 residues long. The CDR3 region is CASSGGQNTEAFF. CDR3 nucleotide sequence: TGTGCCAGCTCAGGCGGACAGAACACTGAAGCTTTCTTT.

This clone was observed a single time. V is TRBV29-1 and J is TRBJ1-5, with D perhaps matching TRBD1 (6 bases). The V end lost 6 bases, the J end lost 3 bases, and 18 bases lay between the germline ends. The CDR3 has 15 amino acids. The germline gives CDR1 SQVTM, CDR2 ANQGSEA. CDR3 DNA sequence: TGCAGCGTGCTAGGATCCGGGACACCCAATCAGCCCCAGCATTTT. Translation: CSVLGSGTPNQPQHF.

V usage is TRBV7-9 and J usage is TRBJ2-1; a weak D match, TRBD2 (5 bases). CDR3 length: 14 residues. Germline CDR1 is SEHNR and CDR2 is FQNEAQ (reference sequence). The V gene lost 5 bases and the J gene lost 4 bases, with 12 bases spanning the gap. CDR3 loop: CASSPQGRYNEQFF. The CDR3, as DNA: TGTGCCAGCAGCCCCCAAGGGAGATACAATGAGCAGTTCTTC.

The chain recombines TRBV7-9 with TRBJ2-2; D might be TRBD2 (6 bases). CDR1 is SEHNR, CDR2 FQNEAQ, per germline (reference sequence). This CDR3 region has 16 residues. V was shortened by 1 base and J by 0 bases, with 9 bases between the two germline ends. In nucleotides, the CDR3 is TGTGCCAGCAGCTTAGGGAGGGGCCCGAACACCGGGGAGCTGTTTTTT. Residues: CASSLGRGPNTGELFF.

V gene TRBV15 combines with J gene TRBJ2-1; TRBD2 matches at 11 bases. V lost 0 bases and J lost 6; bases outside the gene matches: 4. Per the germline V gene, CDR1 is LNHNV and CDR2 is YYDKDF (reference sequence). The CDR3 totals 16 residues. CDR3 region: CATSRDPTSGSNEQFF. The DNA for the CDR3 is TGTGCCACCAGCAGAGATCCCACTAGCGGGAGCAATGAGCAGTTCTTC. Combining the CDR3 with reference TRBV15 and TRBJ2-1 gives the whole variable domain DAMVIQNPRYQVTQFGKPVTLSCSQTLNHNVMYWYQQKSSQAPKLLFHYYDKDFNNEADTPDNFQSRRPNTSFCFLDIRSPGLGDTAMYLCATSRDPTSGSNEQFFGPGTRLTVL.

This sequence joins TRBV5-1 and TRBJ2-5; TRBD2 agrees at 8 bases. The CDR3 sequence is 14 residues long. Germline CDR1 and CDR2: SGHRS and YFSETQ. The junction had 6 bases not matched to a gene; V was cut back by 6 bases and J by 2 bases. The CDR3 here is CASKRLATQETQYF. CDR3 DNA sequence: TGCGCCAGCAAGCGACTAGCGACGCAAGAGACCCAGTACTTC.

The chain links TRBV28 to TRBJ2-7; D ambiguous. This CDR3 comprises 13 residues. Deletions cut 0 bases from V and 5 bases from J, with 8 bases between. Germline V gives CDR1 MDHEN, CDR2 SYDVKM. The CDR3 is CASSLWGTHEQYF. In DNA form, the CDR3 reads TGTGCCAGCAGTTTATGGGGAACCCACGAGCAGTACTTC.

The rearrangement links TRBV4-1 to TRBJ2-7; D remains unclear. V lost 5 bases and J lost 1, with 9 bases in between. The length of the CDR3 is 13 residues. CDR1 is MGHRA and CDR2 is YSYEKL in the germline V gene. The CDR3 nucleotides read TGCGCCAGCAGCTCCCAACTATCCTACGAGCAGTACTTC. It translates to CASSSQLSYEQYF.

This chain links TRBV28 with TRBJ1-2; no clear D gene. Germline V gene lookup returns CDR1 MDHEN and CDR2 SYDVKM. V lost 10 bases and J 3 bases, leaving 18 bases between the germline ends. There are 14 residues in the CDR3. The CDR3, as DNA: TGTGCCACCAGAACGGCGGGGAGGGACTATGGCTACACCTTC. It yields the protein CATRTAGRDYGYTF.

V gene TRBV21-1 combines with J gene TRBJ1-2; the table assigns TRBD1, which was not confirmed against the DNA. TRBV21-1 is a pseudogene. The CDR3 runs to 17 residues. CDR3 sequence reads: CASSKGLRGPFRYGYTF. As DNA, the CDR3 is TGTGCCAGCAGCAAGGGGCTGCGCGGACCCTTCCGCTATGGCTACACCTTC.

V gene TRBV6-5 combines with J gene TRBJ1-1; D uncertain. The V end lost 8 bases, the J end lost 1 base, and 14 bases lay between the germline ends. CDR3 length equals 14 residues. Germline values: CDR1 MNHEY, CDR2 SVGAGI. In DNA, the CDR3 is TGTGCCAGCGTGGGAACGTTCAGGAACACTGAAGCTTTCTTT. Amino acid sequence: CASVGTFRNTEAFF.

The chain recombines TRBV6-1 with TRBJ2-7; D uncertain. The ends were cut back, 3 bases at V and 0 bases at J, with 9 bases in the middle. Germline values: CDR1 MNHNS, CDR2 SASEGT. The CDR3 totals 14 residues. CDR3 sequence reads: CASSELDFSYEQYF. The CDR3 DNA follows: TGTGCCAGCAGTGAGCTCGATTTCTCCTACGAGCAGTACTTC.

The chain combines TRBV6-1 with TRBJ2-3; 7 nucleotides match TRBD1. Per the germline V gene, CDR1 is MNHNS and CDR2 is SASEGT. This CDR3 spans 14 amino acids. V gave up 8 bases and J gave up 1 base; unmatched junction bases: 6. The CDR3 DNA follows: TGTGCCAGCTTCCGAGACAGGGGCACAGATACGCAGTATTTT. It translates to CASFRDRGTDTQYF.

The chain joins TRBV10-2 to TRBJ2-4; 9 positions agree with TRBD1. V lost 8 bases and J lost 8; bases outside the gene matches: 7. This CDR3 comprises 13 residues. Germline loops: CDR1 WSHSY, CDR2 SAAADI. As DNA, the CDR3 is TGCGCCAGCGGGCGGGACAGGGATGACATTCAGTACTTC. Its protein is CASGRDRDDIQYF.

J is TRBJ2-1 and V is TRBV10-3, with D perhaps matching TRBD1 or TRBD2 (5 bases each). Trimming took 1 base from V and 8 from J, leaving 9 bases between them. The CDR3 covers 13 residues. Germline V gives CDR1 ENHRY, CDR2 SYGVKD. CDR3 residues: CAISELPGHEQFF. DNA for the CDR3: TGTGCCATCAGTGAGTTACCGGGACATGAGCAGTTCTTC.

The V call is TRBV10-3, the J call TRBJ2-1; 9 positions match TRBD2. This CDR3 is 16 amino acids long. Germline V CDR1 and CDR2: ENHRY, SYGVKD. J gave up 4 bases and V 7 bases, and 11 bases lay outside the gene matches. CDR3 region: CAITGNSGSVYNEQFF. In DNA form, the CDR3 reads TGTGCCATCACTGGGAATAGCGGGAGCGTTTACAATGAGCAGTTCTTC.

The V and J genes are TRBV5-5 and TRBJ2-7; D gene uncertain. The V end was cut by 0 bases, the J end by 1 base, with 14 bases between. CDR1 and CDR2 from the germline V gene are SGHKS and YYEKEE (reference sequence). This CDR3 spans 16 amino acids. Here the CDR3 reads CASSLAFSVLSYEQYF. The CDR3 coding sequence is TGTGCCAGCAGCTTGGCCTTCTCGGTTCTGTCCTACGAGCAGTACTTC.

This chain uses TRBV10-2 with TRBJ2-7; 11 nucleotides match TRBD2. This CDR3 is 15 amino acids long. V shed 6 bases, J shed 2 bases, and the junction held 6 bases outside the gene matches. Germline V CDR1 and CDR2: WSHSY, SAAADI. The CDR3 nucleotides read TGCGCCAGCAGCTATAGCGGGAGGGCCCCCTACGAGCAGTACTTC. This sequence encodes CASSYSGRAPYEQYF.

The chain links TRBV6-6 to TRBJ2-3; D remains ambiguous. Germline CDR1 reads MNHNY; CDR2 reads SVGAGI (reference sequence). V was shortened by 9 bases and J by 5 bases, with 9 bases between the two germline ends. The length of the CDR3 is 11 residues. In DNA form, the CDR3 reads TGTGCCAGTTCATGGGGAGATACGCAGTATTTT. Translation: CASSWGDTQYF.

CDR3 sequence (DNA): TGTGCCAGTAGTATAGGGCAGGGAATTGAAGCTTTCTTT. Its translation is CASSIGQGIEAFF. The gene calls are TRBV19 and TRBJ1-1, with D possibly being TRBD1 (5 bases). CDR3 length: 13 amino acids. Trimming took off 1 base at V and 7 bases at J, with 10 bases between the two ends. The germline gives CDR1 LNHDA, CDR2 SQIVND (reference sequence). Variable domain in full (rest from reference TRBV19 and TRBJ1-1): DGGITQSPKYLFRKEGQNVTLSCEQNLNHDAMYWYRQDPGQGLRLIYYSQIVNDFQKGDIAEGYSVSREKKESFPLTVTSAQKNPTAFYLCASSIGQGIEAFFGQGTRLTVV.

This rearrangement joins TRBV14 to TRBJ2-1; TRBD2 matches 12 bases. CDR1 is SGHDN and CDR2 is FVKESK in the germline V gene. The J segment lost 10 bases and the V segment lost 1 base, leaving 5 bases of the junction unmatched. The CDR3 runs to 15 residues. CDR3 nucleotide sequence: TGTGCCAGCAGCCAAGGACTAGCGGGAGTGGGAGAGCAGTTCTTC. Translated, it gives CASSQGLAGVGEQFF.

This chain uses TRBV19 with TRBJ1-1; 7 bases map to TRBD1. The CDR3 has 14 residues. With 4 bases clipped from V and 9 bases from J, the junction kept 11 bases outside the gene matches. The germline V gene encodes CDR1 LNHDA and CDR2 SQIVND (reference sequence). This CDR3 is CASSKAGTAEQAFF. The DNA of the CDR3 is TGTGCCAGTAGTAAAGCCGGGACAGCGGAACAAGCTTTCTTT. The full variable domain, in which reference TRBV19 and TRBJ1-1 provide the parts outside the CDR3, is DGGITQSPKYLFRKEGQNVTLSCEQNLNHDAMYWYRQDPGQGLRLIYYSQIVNDFQKGDIAEGYSVSREKKESFPLTVTSAQKNPTAFYLCASSKAGTAEQAFFGQGTRLTVV.

This chain connects TRBV6-6 to TRBJ2-2; D perhaps matches TRBD2 (5 bases). The V gene's germline CDR1 is MNHNY and CDR2 SVGAGI (reference sequence). V shed 2 bases and J shed 5 bases, with 12 bases lying between them. The CDR3 loop spans 15 amino acids. The CDR3 region has the DNA TGTGCCAGCAGTTACGGGAGCGGTCGGACCGGGGAGCTGTTTTTT. This codes for CASSYGSGRTGELFF.

This chain links TRBV7-9 with TRBJ2-4; D not resolved. Trimming cost V 3 bases and J 8 bases, with 8 bases left between them. The CDR3 length is 12 residues. Germline V gives CDR1 SEHNR, CDR2 FQNEAQ (reference sequence). Written as DNA, the CDR3 is TGTGCCAGCAGCTTTGAGGTGTACATTCAGTACTTC. Its protein product is CASSFEVYIQYF.

The chain joins TRBV15 to TRBJ1-1; 8 bases line up with TRBD1. Germline V gene sequence: CDR1 LNHNV, CDR2 YYDKDF (reference sequence). The CDR3 runs 16 residues. V shed 0 bases, J shed 1 base, and the junction held 4 bases outside the gene matches. CDR3 region: CATSRDRGQANTEAFF. The DNA of the CDR3 is TGTGCCACCAGCAGAGATAGGGGACAGGCGAACACTGAAGCTTTCTTT.